This passage covers 2 T cell receptor beta chains from one sample sequenced in a study of neurological immune-mediated disorders. TCRdb called the 5' RACE reads again in MiXCR, with one record for every CDR3 protein. The sample includes tens of thousands of distinct CDR3 sequences, approximately 5% of them seen just once. The sample comprised PBMCs. These receptors all stem from a woman aged 25 to 39 with multiple sclerosis.

This clonotype came up many times. The chain couples TRBV9 to TRBJ2-3; 7 positions agree with TRBD1. Germline V gene sequence: CDR1 SGDLS, CDR2 YYNGEE. Trimming cost V 4 bases and J 2 bases; bases outside gene matches: 10. This CDR3 has 16 amino acids. This chain's CDR3 is CASSTRTGFYTDTQYF. CDR3 sequence (DNA): TGTGCCAGCAGCACAAGGACAGGCTTTTACACAGATACGCAGTATTTT.

This clonotype was seen at least ten times. The J gene is TRBJ1-6, the V gene TRBV14; D is undetermined. V was cut by 1 base and J by 5 bases, with 6 bases left in between. In germline, CDR1 is SGHDN, CDR2 FVKESK. This CDR3 has 14 residues. The CDR3 coding sequence is TGTGCCAGCAGCCAAGGTCGAGATAATTCACCCCTCCACTTT. It encodes CASSQGRDNSPLHF.